A selection of T cell receptor beta chains follows, all from one sample in a study of blood T cell repertoires in COVID-19. Profiling relied on immunoSEQ multiplex PCR, and the TCRdb table lists in-frame clones only, not all of them. The table records about 280,000 clones, over 75% of them present only once. The specimen was peripheral blood. Receptor source: a man aged 50-59 years with active or convalescent COVID-19. Each CDR3 is given with its conserved first and last residue. Fields, in order: J gene, clone size, D gene, V gene, CDR3 DNA, CDR3 protein. D genes are given only for firm matches. Clone size is not always given. Where it is, it says once, few, many or a class for expanded clones.

>TRBJ2-1|.|.|TRBV5-6
TGTGCCAGCATCACCCGCCCTCCTAGCACCCTCGGGGAGCAGTTCTTC
CASITRPPSTLGEQFF
>TRBJ1-5|.|TRBD1|TRBV10-3
TGTGCCATCAGTTTGGACAGGAATCAGCCCCAGCATTTT
CAISLDRNQPQHF
>TRBJ1-1|.|.|TRBV4-3
TGCGCCAGCAGCCAAGAAGCAGGGTGGAACACTGAAGCTTTCTTT
CASSQEAGWNTEAFF
>TRBJ1-5|.|.|TRBV12-3/TRBV12-4
TGTGCCAGCAGCCCCACAATGAATCAGCCCCAGCATTTT
CASSPTMNQPQHF
>TRBJ2-2|.|.|TRBV5-1
TGCGCCAGCAGCTTGGCCCAGAACACCGGGGAGCTGTTTTTT
CASSLAQNTGELFF
>TRBJ1-5|.|.|TRBV30
TGTGCCTGGAGCCAAACAGGGTTAAGGAATCAGCCCCAGCATTTT
CAWSQTGLRNQPQHF
>TRBJ2-7|.|TRBD2|TRBV6-2/TRBV6-3
TGTGCCAGCAGTCAACTAGCGGGAGTCGACGAGCAGTACTTC
CASSQLAGVDEQYF
>TRBJ2-7|.|TRBD1|TRBV7-3
TGTGCCAGCAGCAAGGACAGGGGATCCTACGAGCAGTACTTC
CASSKDRGSYEQYF
>TRBJ1-3|few|.|TRBV12-1
TGTGCCAGCAGCCTAGTTGGAAACACCATATATTTT
CASSLVGNTIYF
>TRBJ1-5|many|.|TRBV9
TGTGCCAGCAGCGTAGGCCGGGGGGGTCAGCCCCAGCATTTT
CASSVGRGGQPQHF
>TRBJ2-2|once|TRBD2|TRBV7-9
TGTGCCAGCGGCCGGGGACTAGCGGGTACCGGGGAGCTGTTTTTT
CASGRGLAGTGELFF
>TRBJ2-1|.|TRBD2|TRBV4-2
TGTGCCAGCAGCCCTGGTCCAGGACTAGCGGGAACTGAGCAGTTCTTC
CASSPGPGLAGTEQFF
>TRBJ2-1|.|TRBD2|TRBV19
TGTGCCAGTACCCCGACTTCTAGCGGGAGGTGGATTGAGCAGTTCTTC
CASTPTSSGRWIEQFF
>TRBJ1-6|once|.|TRBV3-1/TRBV3-2
TGTGCCAGCAGCCGAGAGGTCACTCCTGGGGGGTTATTAAATTCACCCCTCCACTTT
CASSREVTPGGLLNSPLHF
>TRBJ2-3|.|.|TRBV3-1/TRBV3-2
TGTGCCAGCAGCTCAGGGGTTTTAGGCACAGATACGCAGTATTTT
CASSSGVLGTDTQYF
>TRBJ1-1|.|.|TRBV2
TGTGCCAGCAGTGAAGGCGGGGGTCTGACTGAAGCTTTCTTT
CASSEGGGLTEAFF
>TRBJ1-1|.|.|TRBV19
TGTGCCAGTAGTCCGGGGGTAAACACTGAAGCTTTCTTT
CASSPGVNTEAFF
>TRBJ1-5|.|.|TRBV27
TGTGCCAGCAGTGCACAGAGCAATCAGCCCCAGCATTTT
CASSAQSNQPQHF
>TRBJ2-3|.|.|TRBV19
TGTGCCAGTAGTACTTTGGGAGCCACCACAGATACGCAGTATTTT
CASSTLGATTDTQYF
>TRBJ2-3|once|TRBD2|TRBV15
TGTGCCACCAGCAGAGAGGGACTAGCGGGGACAGATACGCAGTATTTT
CATSREGLAGTDTQYF
>TRBJ2-5|.|TRBD2|TRBV5-1
TGCGCCAGCAGCCCGAATACACTAGCGGGAGAAGCAGAGACCCAGTACTTC
CASSPNTLAGEAETQYF
>TRBJ2-1|.|.|TRBV15
TGTGCCACCAGCATCTCGGGGAAGAATGAGCAGTTCTTC
CATSISGKNEQFF
>TRBJ2-3|.|.|TRBV5-1
TGCGCCAGCAGCTGGGGGACACGGTCAGATACGCAGTATTTT
CASSWGTRSDTQYF
>TRBJ2-1|.|TRBD2|TRBV11-3
TGTGCCAGCAGCTTAGCTAGCGGGAGTTTCTATGAGCAGTTCTTC
CASSLASGSFYEQFF
>TRBJ1-5|once|.|TRBV21-1
TGTGCCAGCAGCAAAGCAGGCAGGGTGAGAGGCAATCAGCCCCAGCATTTT
CASSKAGRVRGNQPQHF
>TRBJ2-1|.|TRBD2|TRBV9
TGTGCCAGCAGCGTAGGGGGTGCGGGACTAGCGGGAAACGAGCAGTTCTTC
CASSVGGAGLAGNEQFF
>TRBJ2-1|.|TRBD1|TRBV30
TGTGCCGGGGGAACGGGACAGGGGTACAATGAGCAGTTCTTC
CAGGTGQGYNEQFF
>TRBJ2-3|.|TRBD2|TRBV3-1/TRBV3-2
TGTGCCAGCAGCCAAGCGTACAAGCGGGAGGCTGGCACAGATACGCAGTATTTT
CASSQAYKREAGTDTQYF
>TRBJ2-3|.|TRBD2|TRBV19
TGTGCCAGTAGTATAGGGCTAGCGGCCACAGATACGCAGTATTTT
CASSIGLAATDTQYF
>TRBJ2-5|.|.|TRBV7-2
TGTGCCAGCAGCCCTGGGGGGGCTCCTCCTCAAGAGACCCAGTACTTC
CASSPGGAPPQETQYF
>TRBJ2-7|few|.|TRBV11-3
TGTGCCAGCAGCTTAGATCTCGGCGAGCAGTACTTC
CASSLDLGEQYF
>TRBJ2-3|.|TRBD2|TRBV7-2
TGTGCCAGCAGCCTAAAAGAGAGGACTAGGCCCTTTTTT
CASSLKERTRPFF
>TRBJ2-3|.|.|TRBV2
TGTGCCAGCCAGATTCGACAGGGGGTTTGGAGAGCGGGAGGGCCGGCAGATACGCAGTATTTT
CASQIRQGVWRAGGPADTQYF
>TRBJ1-2|.|.|TRBV18
TGTGCCAGCTCACCACCCAGGGAGGCCGATGGCTACACCTTC
CASSPPREADGYTF
>TRBJ2-7|.|TRBD1|TRBV6-5
TGTGCCAGCAGGATAACCGACAGGGGTGGGCAGTACTTC
CASRITDRGGQYF
>TRBJ2-1|.|TRBD1|TRBV11-3
TGTGCCAGCAGCTCAGGGACAGCCCTGCGGGAGCAGTTCTTC
CASSSGTALREQFF
>TRBJ2-2|.|.|TRBV18
TGTGCCAGCTCACCAGCGATCACCGGGGAGCTGTTTTTT
CASSPAITGELFF
>TRBJ2-1|.|TRBD2|TRBV12-5
TGTGCTAGTGGACCCCCAGTGAGAGTAGCGGGCTACAATGAGCAGTTCTTC
CASGPPVRVAGYNEQFF
>TRBJ2-7|.|.|TRBV5-5
TGTGCCAGCAGTTCCCGCCAGGGCCCCTACGAGCAGTACTTC
CASSSRQGPYEQYF
>TRBJ2-1|.|TRBD2|TRBV3-1/TRBV3-2
TGTGCCAGCAACCCTAGCGGGACGGCAGAGCAGTTCTTC
CASNPSGTAEQFF
>TRBJ1-6|.|.|TRBV5-6
TGTGCCAGCAGCTTGCTGGCCTCACCCCTCCACTTT
CASSLLASPLHF